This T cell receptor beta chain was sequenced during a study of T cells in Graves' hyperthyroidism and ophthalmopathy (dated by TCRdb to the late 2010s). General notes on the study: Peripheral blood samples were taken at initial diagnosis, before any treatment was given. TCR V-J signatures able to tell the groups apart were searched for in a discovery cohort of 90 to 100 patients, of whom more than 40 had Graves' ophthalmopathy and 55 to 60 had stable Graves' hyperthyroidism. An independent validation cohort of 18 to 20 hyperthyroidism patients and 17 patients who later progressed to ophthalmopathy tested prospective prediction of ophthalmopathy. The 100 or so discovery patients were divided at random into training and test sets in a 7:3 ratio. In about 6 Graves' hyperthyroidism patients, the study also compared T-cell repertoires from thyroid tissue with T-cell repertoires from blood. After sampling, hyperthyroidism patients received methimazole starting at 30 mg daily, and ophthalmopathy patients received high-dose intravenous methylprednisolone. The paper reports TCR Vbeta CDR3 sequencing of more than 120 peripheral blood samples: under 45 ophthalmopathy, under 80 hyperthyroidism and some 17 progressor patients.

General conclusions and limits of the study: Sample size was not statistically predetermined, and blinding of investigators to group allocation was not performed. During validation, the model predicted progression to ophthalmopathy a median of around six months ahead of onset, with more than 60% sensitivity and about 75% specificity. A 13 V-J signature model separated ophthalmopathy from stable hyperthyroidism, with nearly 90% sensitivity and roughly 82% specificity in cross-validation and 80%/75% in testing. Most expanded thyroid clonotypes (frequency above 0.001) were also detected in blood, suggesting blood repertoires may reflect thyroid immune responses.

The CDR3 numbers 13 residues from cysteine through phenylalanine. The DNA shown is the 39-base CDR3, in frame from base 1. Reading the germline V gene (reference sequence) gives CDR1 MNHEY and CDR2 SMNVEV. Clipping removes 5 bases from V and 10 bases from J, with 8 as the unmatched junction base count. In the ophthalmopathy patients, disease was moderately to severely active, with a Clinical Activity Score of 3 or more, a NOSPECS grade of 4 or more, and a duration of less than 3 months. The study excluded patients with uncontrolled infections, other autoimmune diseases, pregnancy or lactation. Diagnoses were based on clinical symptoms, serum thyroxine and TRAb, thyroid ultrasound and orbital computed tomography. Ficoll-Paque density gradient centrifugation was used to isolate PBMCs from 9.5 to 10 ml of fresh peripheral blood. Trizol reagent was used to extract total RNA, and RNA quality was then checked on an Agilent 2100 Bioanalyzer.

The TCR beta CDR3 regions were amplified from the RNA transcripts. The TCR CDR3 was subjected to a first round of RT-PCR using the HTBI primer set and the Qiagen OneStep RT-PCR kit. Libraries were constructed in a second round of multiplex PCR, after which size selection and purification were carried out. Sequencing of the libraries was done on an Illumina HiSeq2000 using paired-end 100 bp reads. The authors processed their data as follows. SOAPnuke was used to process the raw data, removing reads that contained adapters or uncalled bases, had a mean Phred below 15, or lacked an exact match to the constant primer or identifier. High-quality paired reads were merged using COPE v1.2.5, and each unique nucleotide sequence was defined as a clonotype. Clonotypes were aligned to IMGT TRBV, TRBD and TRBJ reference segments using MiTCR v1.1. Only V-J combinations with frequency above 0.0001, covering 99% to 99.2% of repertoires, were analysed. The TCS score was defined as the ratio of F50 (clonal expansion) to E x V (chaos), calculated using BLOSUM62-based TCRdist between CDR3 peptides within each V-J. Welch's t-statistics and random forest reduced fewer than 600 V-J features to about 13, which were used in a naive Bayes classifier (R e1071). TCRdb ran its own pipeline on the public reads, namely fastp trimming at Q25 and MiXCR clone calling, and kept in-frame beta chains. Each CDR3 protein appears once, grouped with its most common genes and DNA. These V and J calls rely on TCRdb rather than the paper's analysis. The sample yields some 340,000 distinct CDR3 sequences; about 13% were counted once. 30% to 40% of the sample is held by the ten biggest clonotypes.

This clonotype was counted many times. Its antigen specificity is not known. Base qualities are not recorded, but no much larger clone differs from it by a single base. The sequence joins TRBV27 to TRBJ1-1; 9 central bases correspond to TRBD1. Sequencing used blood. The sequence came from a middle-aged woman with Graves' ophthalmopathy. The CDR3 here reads CASSILYRGRAFF. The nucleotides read TGTGCCAGCAGTATACTTTACAGGGGGCGAGCTTTCTTT.